This passage covers 11 T cell receptor beta chains from one sample sequenced in a study of blood T cells in healthy people across ages. For the second PCR, which ran for roughly 6 to 12 cycles, a sample-barcoded 5' primer and a J-beta primer mix were used. Each CDR3 protein is one row after TCRdb ran MiXCR on the 5' RACE reads. In the table there are about 1.5 million distinct CDR3 sequences, roughly 43% of which are singletons. Sequences were obtained from blood. The source is a woman aged 18-29 years in good health.

This clonotype was seen a few times. This chain connects TRBV3-1 to TRBJ2-4, with no clear D. The tail of the sequence fits TRBJ2-5 better, so the J call may be wrong. Germline-derived CDR1 and CDR2 are LGHDT and YNNKEL (reference sequence). The CDR3 consists of 15 residues. This CDR3 is CASSQGMASWETQYF. The CDR3 nucleotides are TGTGCCAGCAGCCAAGGGATGGCTAGTTGGGAGACCCAGTACTTC.

In this sample, this clonotype turned up a few times. The DNA for the CDR3 is TGTGCCAGCAGTTCCTGGACAGGGGGCCCCAAGCAAGAGACCCAGTACTTC. This sequence encodes CASSSWTGGPKQETQYF. This chain connects TRBV12-3 or TRBV12-4 to TRBJ2-5; 11 bases are a match to TRBD1. CDR3 length: 17 residues. The ends lost 4 bases at V and 2 bases at J; junction bases unmatched: 9.

The rearrangement uses TRBV20-1 and TRBJ2-1, with D possibly being TRBD2 (5 bases). Per the germline V gene, CDR1 is DFQATT and CDR2 is SNEGSKA (reference sequence). This CDR3 has 16 residues. V was trimmed by 5 bases and J by 0 bases, leaving 17 bases between them. Here the CDR3 reads CSALFPWRVSYNEQFF. The CDR3 coding sequence is TGCAGTGCTCTCTTTCCCTGGCGGGTCTCCTACAATGAGCAGTTCTTC.

The rearrangement links TRBV20-1 to TRBJ2-1; D call uncertain. Trimming pared 3 bases from V and 8 bases from J, leaving 5 bases between. The CDR3 totals 10 residues. CDR1 is DFQATT, CDR2 SNEGSKA, per germline (reference sequence). CDR3 protein: CSASVDEQFF. In nucleotides, the CDR3 is TGCAGTGCTAGCGTGGATGAGCAGTTCTTC.

V gene TRBV4-1 combines with J gene TRBJ2-1; 16 positions match TRBD2. This CDR3 has 21 residues. Germline CDR1 MGHRA, CDR2 YSYEKL. V shed 3 bases and J 0 bases; nucleotides not matched to a gene: 11. The chain's CDR3 is CASSQEDPGLAGGSSYNEQFF. The CDR3 DNA is TGCGCCAGCAGCCAGGAAGATCCGGGACTAGCGGGGGGGAGCTCCTACAATGAGCAGTTCTTC.

This chain connects TRBV5-1 to TRBJ1-1; TRBD1 agrees at 8 bases. The CDR3 sequence is 16 residues long. Germline V gene lookup returns CDR1 SGHRS and CDR2 YFSETQ. V dropped 4 bases and J dropped 4; count of bases not matched to a gene: 12. CDR3 sequence: CASSPTGTGIGTEAFF. CDR3 nucleotide sequence: TGCGCCAGCAGCCCGACAGGGACAGGAATAGGCACTGAAGCTTTCTTT. The whole variable domain, filled in from reference TRBV5-1 and TRBJ1-1, reads KAGVTQTPRYLIKTRGQQVTLSCSPISGHRSVSWYQQTPGQGLQFLFEYFSETQRNKGNFPGRFSGRQFSNSRSEMNVSTLELGDSALYLCASSPTGTGIGTEAFFGQGTRLTVV.

The V call is TRBV7-9, the J call TRBJ1-2, with 7 bases identical to TRBD1. Germline lookup yields CDR1 SEHNR and CDR2 FQNEAQ (reference sequence). J was trimmed by 4 bases and V by 5 bases; bases with no gene match: 7. This CDR3 comprises 14 residues. CDR3 DNA: TGTGCCAGCAGCAAGCCGGGACAGCTCTATGGCTACACCTTC. Translation: CASSKPGQLYGYTF.

This clonotype showed up just a few times. This rearrangement joins TRBV7-9 to TRBJ2-3; TRBD1 might be the D (6 bases). The CDR3 spans 16 residues. CDR1 SEHNR and CDR2 FQNEAQ come from the germline V gene (reference sequence). Trimming cost V 7 bases and J 4 bases, with 21 bases left between them. CDR3 amino acids: CASNLLAGVGADTQYF. CDR3 bases: TGTGCCAGCAACCTTTTGGCAGGGGTGGGCGCAGATACGCAGTATTTT.

The chain links TRBV18 to TRBJ2-5; the match to TRBD2 covers 10 bases. The J call may be wrong; the DNA end is better matched by TRBJ2-7. CDR3 size: 15 residues. CDR1 is KGHSH and CDR2 is LQKENI in the germline V gene. CDR3 residues: CASSPSGTSVNEQYF. The CDR3 DNA sequence: TGTGCCAGCTCACCCTCCGGGACTAGCGTAAACGAGCAGTACTTC.

CDR3 loop: CASRGSGPREQYF. In DNA, the CDR3 is TGTGCCAGCAGAGGGTCCGGACCCCGCGAGCAGTACTTC. This rearrangement joins TRBV27 to TRBJ2-5, with unresolved D. The last part of the DNA fits TRBJ2-7 better; the J call may be wrong. This CDR3 region has 13 residues. The germline CDR1 and CDR2 sequences are MNHEY and SMNVEV (reference sequence).

The chain links TRBV15 to TRBJ2-1; TRBD2 matches at 9 bases. CDR1 is LNHNV, CDR2 YYDKDF, per germline (reference sequence). The CDR3 sequence is 17 residues long. V was pared by 1 base and J by 2 bases, with 6 bases of the junction left unmatched. The CDR3 loop reads CATSRVTSGPAYNEQFF. DNA of the CDR3: TGTGCCACCAGCAGAGTAACTAGCGGGCCCGCCTACAATGAGCAGTTCTTC.